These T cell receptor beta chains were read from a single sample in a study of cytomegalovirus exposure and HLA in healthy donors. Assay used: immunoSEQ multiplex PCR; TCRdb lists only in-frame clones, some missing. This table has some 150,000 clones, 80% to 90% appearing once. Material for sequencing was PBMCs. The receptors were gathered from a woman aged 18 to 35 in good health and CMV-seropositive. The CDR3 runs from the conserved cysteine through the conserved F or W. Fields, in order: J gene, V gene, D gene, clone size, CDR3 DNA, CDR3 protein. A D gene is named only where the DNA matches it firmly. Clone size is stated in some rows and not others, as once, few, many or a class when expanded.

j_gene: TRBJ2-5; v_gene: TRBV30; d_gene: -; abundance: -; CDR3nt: TGTGCCTGGAGTGTTGGTTCCAGTGAGACCCAGTACTTC; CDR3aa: CAWSVGSSETQYF
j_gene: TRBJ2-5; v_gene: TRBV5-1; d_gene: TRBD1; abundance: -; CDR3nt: TGCGCCAGCAGCCCAGCGGGACAGGGGATTGAGACCCAGTACTTC; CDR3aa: CASSPAGQGIETQYF
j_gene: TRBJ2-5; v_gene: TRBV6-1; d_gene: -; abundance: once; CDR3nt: TGTGCCAGCAGTGAAGCACAGGGCTTAGGGTCGGAGACCCAGTACTTC; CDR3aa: CASSEAQGLGSETQYF
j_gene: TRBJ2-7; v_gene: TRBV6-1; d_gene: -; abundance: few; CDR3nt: TGTGCCAGCAGTTCCATGGGACAAAGCTACGAGCAGTACTTC; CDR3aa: CASSSMGQSYEQYF
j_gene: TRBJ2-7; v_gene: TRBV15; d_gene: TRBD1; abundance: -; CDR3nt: TGTGCCACCAGCAGAGATCGGAGGACAGGCTCCTACGAGCAGTACTTC; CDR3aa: CATSRDRRTGSYEQYF
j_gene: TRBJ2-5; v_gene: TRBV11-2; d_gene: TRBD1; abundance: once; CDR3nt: TGTGCCAGCAGCTTAGCTTCAGGGGGTGGAGAGACCCAGTACTTC; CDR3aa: CASSLASGGGETQYF
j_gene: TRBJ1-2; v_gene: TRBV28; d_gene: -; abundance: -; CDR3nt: TGTGCCAGCACAGGGACTGGCATAGCGGGCTACACCTTC; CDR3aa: CASTGTGIAGYTF
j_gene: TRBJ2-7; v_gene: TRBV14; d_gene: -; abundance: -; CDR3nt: TGTGCCAGCAGCCCCGGTTGGTACGAGCAGTACTTC; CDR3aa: CASSPGWYEQYF
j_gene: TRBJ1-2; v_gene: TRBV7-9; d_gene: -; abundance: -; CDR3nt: TGTGCCAGCAGCTTAGCAGGGGATGGCTACACCTTC; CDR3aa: CASSLAGDGYTF
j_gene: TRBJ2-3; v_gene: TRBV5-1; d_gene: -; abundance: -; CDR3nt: TGCGCCAGCAGCTTGGACGTGATGGAGGATACGCAGTATTTT; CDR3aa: CASSLDVMEDTQYF
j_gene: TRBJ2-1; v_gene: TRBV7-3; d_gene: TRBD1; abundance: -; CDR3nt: TGTGCCAGCAGCTCCCAGGGGGCGCAAGGAGAGCAGTTCTTC; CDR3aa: CASSSQGAQGEQFF
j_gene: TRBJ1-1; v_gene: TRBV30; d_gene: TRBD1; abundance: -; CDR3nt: TGTGCCTGGAGTGGACAGGGGGCCGCCGCCGAGGCTTTCTTT; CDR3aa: CAWSGQGAAAEAFF
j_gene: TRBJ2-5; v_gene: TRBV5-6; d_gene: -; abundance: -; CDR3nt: TGTGCCAGCAGCTTGGGACAGGAAAATCGTCAGTACTTC; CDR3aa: CASSLGQENRQYF
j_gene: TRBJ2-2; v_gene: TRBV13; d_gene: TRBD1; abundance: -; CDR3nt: TGTGCCAGCAGCCCCCGTGGGACAGCCACCGGGGAGCTGTTTTTT; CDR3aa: CASSPRGTATGELFF
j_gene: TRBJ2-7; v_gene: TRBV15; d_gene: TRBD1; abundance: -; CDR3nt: TGTGCCACCAGCCAAACCGGGACAGAGTCGTACGAGCAGTACTTC; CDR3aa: CATSQTGTESYEQYF
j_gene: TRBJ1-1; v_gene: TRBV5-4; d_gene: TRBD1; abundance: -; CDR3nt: TGTGCCAGCAGCTTGGGCGACAGGGACACTGAAGCTTTCTTT; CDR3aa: CASSLGDRDTEAFF
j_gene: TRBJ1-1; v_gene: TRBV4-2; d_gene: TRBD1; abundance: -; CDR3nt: TGTGCCAGCAGCCACGAACAGGGGAGGGCTTTCTTT; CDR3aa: CASSHEQGRAFF
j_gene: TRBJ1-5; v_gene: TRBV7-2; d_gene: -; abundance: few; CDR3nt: TGTGCCAGCAGCCCGCGGCGGGGGGATAGCAATCAGCCCCAGCATTTT; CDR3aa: CASSPRRGDSNQPQHF
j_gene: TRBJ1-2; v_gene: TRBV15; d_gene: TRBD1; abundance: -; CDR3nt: TGTGCCACCAGCAGAGATAGGGGGACAGGGGACTACACCTTC; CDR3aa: CATSRDRGTGDYTF
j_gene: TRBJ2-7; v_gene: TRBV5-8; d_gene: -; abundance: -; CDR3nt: TGTGCCAGCAGCTTGCGTTCCTACGAGCAGTACTTC; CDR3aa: CASSLRSYEQYF
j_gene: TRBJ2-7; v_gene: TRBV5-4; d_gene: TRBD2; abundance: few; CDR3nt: TGTGCCAGCAGCATCACATCCGGGACTAGACTATACGAGCAGTACTTC; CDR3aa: CASSITSGTRLYEQYF
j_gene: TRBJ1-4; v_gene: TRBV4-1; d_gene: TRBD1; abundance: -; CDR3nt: TGCGCCAGCAGCCAAAAAAGGGTGCCGGGACAGGGTGAAAAACTGTTTTTT; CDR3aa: CASSQKRVPGQGEKLFF
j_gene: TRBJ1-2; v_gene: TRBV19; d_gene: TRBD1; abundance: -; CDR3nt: TGTGCCAGTAGGGGGACAGCAGCCCTCTATGGCTACACCTTC; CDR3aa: CASRGTAALYGYTF
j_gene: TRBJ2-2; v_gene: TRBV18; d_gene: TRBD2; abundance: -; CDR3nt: TGTGCCAGCTCACCCGCTTTGGGAGGGCAGAACACCGGGGAGCTGTTTTTT; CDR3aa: CASSPALGGQNTGELFF
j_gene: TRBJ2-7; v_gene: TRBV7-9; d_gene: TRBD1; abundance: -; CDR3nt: TGTGCCAGCAGCAACGGAGTACAGGGGGTTTTTTCCGACGAGCAGTACTTC; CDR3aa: CASSNGVQGVFSDEQYF
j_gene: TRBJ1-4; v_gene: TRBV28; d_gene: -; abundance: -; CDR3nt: TGTGCCAGCAGTTCTAAGGGGGGGACTAATGAAAAACTGTTTTTT; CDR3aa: CASSSKGGTNEKLFF
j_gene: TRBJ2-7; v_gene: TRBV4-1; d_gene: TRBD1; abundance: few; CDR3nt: TGCGCCAGCAGCCAGGGTACCGGGACAGGGCGGTACGAGCAGTACTTC; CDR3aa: CASSQGTGTGRYEQYF
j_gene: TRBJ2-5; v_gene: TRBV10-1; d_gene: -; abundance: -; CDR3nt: TGCGCCAGCAGCCTCGGGTTAGAGGAGACCCAGTACTTC; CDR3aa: CASSLGLEETQYF
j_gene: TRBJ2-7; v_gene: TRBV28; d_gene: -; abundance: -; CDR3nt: TGTGCCAGCAGTTTATCGGGTCTAGGAGCCTACGAGCAGTACTTC; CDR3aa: CASSLSGLGAYEQYF
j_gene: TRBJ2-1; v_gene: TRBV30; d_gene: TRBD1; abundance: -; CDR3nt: TGTGCCTGGGGACAGGGTTACAATGAGCAGTTCTTC; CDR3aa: CAWGQGYNEQFF
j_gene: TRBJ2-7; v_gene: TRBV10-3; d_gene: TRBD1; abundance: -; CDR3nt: TGTGCCATCAGTGCAGGACAGGGGGAAAGCGGGCAGTACTTC; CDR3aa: CAISAGQGESGQYF
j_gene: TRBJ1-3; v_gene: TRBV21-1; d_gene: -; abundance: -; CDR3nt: TGTGCCAGCAGCAAAGCGGGCGAATGGGTAGGAGACAGGTCTTTAAACACCATATATTTT; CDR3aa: CASSKAGEWVGDRSLNTIYF
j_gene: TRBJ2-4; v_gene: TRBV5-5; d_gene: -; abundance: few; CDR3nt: TGTGCCAGCAGCTTGGGACTTGAAGGCATTCAGTACTTC; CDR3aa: CASSLGLEGIQYF
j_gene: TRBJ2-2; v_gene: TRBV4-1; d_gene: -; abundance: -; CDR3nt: TGCGCCAGCACGGGGGAGTATGACACCGGGGAGCTGTTTTTT; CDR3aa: CASTGEYDTGELFF
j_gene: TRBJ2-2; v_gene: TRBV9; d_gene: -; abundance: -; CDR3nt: TGTGCCAGCAGCGTAGGAGTCAGTTTGGGCCCCACCGGGGAGCTGTTTTTT; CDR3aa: CASSVGVSLGPTGELFF
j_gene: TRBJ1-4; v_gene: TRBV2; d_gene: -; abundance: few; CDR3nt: TGTGCCAGCAGACTTACAGATGGTAATGAAAAACTGTTTTTT; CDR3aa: CASRLTDGNEKLFF
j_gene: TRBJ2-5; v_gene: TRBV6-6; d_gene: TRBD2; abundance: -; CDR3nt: TGTGCCAGCACAATAGCGGGGGAGACCCAGTACTTC; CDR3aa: CASTIAGETQYF
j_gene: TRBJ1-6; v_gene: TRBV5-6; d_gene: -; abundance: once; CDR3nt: TGTGCCAGCAGCCGGGGTGGGTATGAAACCAGCTCCTATAATTCACCCCTCCACTTT; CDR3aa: CASSRGGYETSSYNSPLHF
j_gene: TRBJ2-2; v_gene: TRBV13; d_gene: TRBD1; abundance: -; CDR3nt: TGTGCCAGCAGCAAACCGGGACAGGGACGAATCGGGGAGCTGTTTTTT; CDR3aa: CASSKPGQGRIGELFF
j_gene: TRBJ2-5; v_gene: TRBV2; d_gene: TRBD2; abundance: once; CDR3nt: TGTGCCAGCGTGCCTTTTCTGGGGGGGGGACAAGAGACCCAGTACTTC; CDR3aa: CASVPFLGGGQETQYF
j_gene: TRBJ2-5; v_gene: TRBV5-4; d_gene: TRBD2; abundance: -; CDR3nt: TGTGCCAGCAGCCCCGGGACGGGGGGGGACCAAGAGACCCAGTACTTC; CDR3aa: CASSPGTGGDQETQYF
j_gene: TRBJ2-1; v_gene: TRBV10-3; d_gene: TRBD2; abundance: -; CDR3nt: TGTGCCATCAGTGAGCCAGCTAGCGGGGGGGACAATGAGCAGTTCTTC; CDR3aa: CAISEPASGGDNEQFF
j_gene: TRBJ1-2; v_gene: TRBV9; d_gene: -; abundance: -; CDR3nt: TGTGCCAGCAGCGTAGAAGGCCGGCGGGCAGATGGCTACACCTTC; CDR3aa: CASSVEGRRADGYTF
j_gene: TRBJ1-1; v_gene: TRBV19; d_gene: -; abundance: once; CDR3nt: TGTGCCAGTATTGCACGGGGGAACACTGAAGCTTTCTTT; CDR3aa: CASIARGNTEAFF
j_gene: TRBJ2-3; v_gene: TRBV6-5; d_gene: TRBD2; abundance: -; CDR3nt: TGTGCCAGCAGAAAAATAGCGGGGGGCACAGATACGCAGTATTTT; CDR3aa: CASRKIAGGTDTQYF
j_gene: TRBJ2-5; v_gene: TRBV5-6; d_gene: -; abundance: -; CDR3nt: TGTGCCAGCAGCTTGGGACTAGTCCAAGAGACCCAGTACTTC; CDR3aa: CASSLGLVQETQYF
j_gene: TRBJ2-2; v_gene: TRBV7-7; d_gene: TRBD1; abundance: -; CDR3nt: TGTGCTAGCAGCGACGGGACAGGGGGCACCGGGGAGCTGTTTTTT; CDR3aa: CASSDGTGGTGELFF
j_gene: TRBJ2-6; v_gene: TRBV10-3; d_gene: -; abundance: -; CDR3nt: TGTGCCATCAGTGTCAAAGGGGGACCCAACTCTGGGGCCAACGTCCTGACTTTC; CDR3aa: CAISVKGGPNSGANVLTF
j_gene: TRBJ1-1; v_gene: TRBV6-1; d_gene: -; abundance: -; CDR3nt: TGTGCCAGCAGTGAAGCAGCAACCATAGAAGCTTTCTTT; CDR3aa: CASSEAATIEAFF
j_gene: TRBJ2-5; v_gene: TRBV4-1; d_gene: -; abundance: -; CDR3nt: TGCGCCAGCAGCCAAGACCGGGAGACCCAGTACTTC; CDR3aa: CASSQDRETQYF
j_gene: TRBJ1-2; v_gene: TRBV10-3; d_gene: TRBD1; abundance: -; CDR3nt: TGTGCCATCAGTACCAGGGGGCAAAATGGCTACACCTTC; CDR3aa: CAISTRGQNGYTF
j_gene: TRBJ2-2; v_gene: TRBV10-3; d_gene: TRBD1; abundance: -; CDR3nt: TGTGCCACAGCCCCGACAGGGGATAAATCAACCGGGGAGCTGTTTTTT; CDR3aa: CATAPTGDKSTGELFF
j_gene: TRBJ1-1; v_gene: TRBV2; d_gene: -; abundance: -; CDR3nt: TGTGCCAGCAGTGTGGGGGCTACTGAAGCTTTCTTT; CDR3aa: CASSVGATEAFF